This T cell receptor (beta chain) was recorded in a study of T cells after yellow fever vaccination. As for the study in general: Preparation of the low-cell-number fractions used SMART-Seq v4 Ultra Low Input. Overall study findings and caveats: Clones from primary vaccination mostly reappeared after the booster (less than 98% CD4, about 85% CD8).

Points on this clonotype: Its specificity is unknown.

Each CDR3 protein is one row after TCRdb ran MiXCR on the 5' RACE reads. The table shows 500,000 to 650,000 distinct CDR3 sequences, with roughly a sixth occurring only once. Specimen: PBMCs, collected 5 days after the first yellow fever vaccination. This sequence originates from a man between 18 and 29 years old who received the YFV17D yellow fever vaccine.

In nucleotides, the CDR3 is TGTGCCAGCAGATACAGGGGGCTCAGCAATCAGCCCCAGCATTTT. Translation: CASRYRGLSNQPQHF. This chain connects TRBV12-3 or TRBV12-4 to TRBJ1-5; 9 bases map to TRBD1. J gave up 1 base and V 6 bases, and 4 bases lay outside the gene matches. This CDR3 spans 15 amino acids.